Listed below are T cell receptor beta chains from one sample, sequenced in a study of cytomegalovirus exposure and HLA in healthy donors. Repertoires were generated with immunoSEQ multiplex PCR, while TCRdb's copy carries only in-frame clones and drops some. The sample lists around 91,000 clones, around nine tenths occurring once. Input material: PBMCs. The receptors shown here come from a young man in good health and CMV-seropositive. Each CDR3 is given with its conserved first and last residue.

V gene,CDR3 protein
TRBV5-1,CASSLGRLAGNAYNEQFF
TRBV27,CASSPGLAGGTDTQYF
TRBV19,CASSTRRGPYSNQPQHF
TRBV13,CASSARLAGGATDTQYF
TRBV10-3,CAISEKQGAGYGYTF
TRBV19,CASRRQGRAFF
TRBV28,CASRGVGRASGRDTGELFF
TRBV2,CAGTLAGGGTEQFF
TRBV18,CASSLKTGPPNTGELFF
TRBV18,CASSPTGAAPINEQFF
TRBV18,CASYDRGNTGELFF
TRBV27,CASSLNWQNNQPQHF
TRBV19,CASRQGGTDTQYF
TRBV27,CASSLWLQGQGGYNEQFF
TRBV28,CASSQFSAGYYNEQFF
TRBV7-2,CASSLWSGGGPGETQYF
TRBV5-1,CASGGEGAETQYF
TRBV4-1,CASSLGLASTDTQYF
TRBV30,CAWSVWGREQYF
TRBV6-4,CASSSGSGDTQYF
TRBV27,CASSLSPGRYEQYF
TRBV11-2,CASSLERHRAVGAFF
TRBV5-6,CASSNGLAGPNEQYF
TRBV5-5,CASSQIAGSTTGELFF
TRBV7-8,CASSTDSSSYEQYF
TRBV6-1,CASSELWGHSYNEQFF
TRBV7-9,CASSSGLAGNEQYF
TRBV6-1,CASSEGGRDRYGYTF
TRBV19,CASISRRSPTDTQYF
TRBV28,CASSQTPGYEQYF
TRBV5-4,CASSLWEGEQFF
TRBV6-4,CASSDSRGLAGTWRHKETQYF
TRBV28,CASSPPGWYYNEQFF
TRBV28,CASSTHTGGAHFEQYF
TRBV5-1,CASSLLPGARNTIYF
TRBV28,CASSPPITGTRTDTQYF
TRBV18,CASSSDTSSGNTIYF
TRBV25-1,CASSSRVHGNTIYF
TRBV6-5,CASSRALAKNIQYF
TRBV5-8,CASSLYGGRGSHEQYF
TRBV19,CASSDPRRRGNEKLFF
TRBV11-2,CASSLARQGVRGYTF
TRBV5-4,CASSLTGGAGYEQYF
TRBV6-1,CASSGGQDYEQYF
TRBV11-3,CASSYGGRDTEAFF
TRBV9,CASSVGSAETQYF
TRBV27,CASSSLGIQYF
TRBV7-6,CASSPGTDFSYEQYF
TRBV5-6,CASSLASGDMNTEAFF
TRBV30,CAWSGDRIEKLFF
TRBV2,CASSFRLTGALGGELFF
TRBV10-1,CASSVGAGVQETQYF
TRBV11-2,CVSLGRQLNTEAFF
TRBV5-1,CASSLEGGALNYGYTF
TRBV29-1,CSGKAGGSGEQFF
TRBV19,CASSQMQGMNTEAFF
TRBV11-3,CASSTMDREDSGRETGELFF
TRBV6-5,CASYSLGEQFF
TRBV6-1,CASTIRTGEGGYTF
TRBV2,CAGRGVDSSGANVLTF